These 3 T cell receptor beta chains came from one sample sequenced in a study of cytomegalovirus exposure and HLA in healthy donors. The PCR employed 60 Vbeta primers together with 13 Jbeta primers. Profiling relied on immunoSEQ multiplex PCR, and the TCRdb table lists in-frame clones only, not all of them. Of about 120,000 clones detected, 50% to 80% appear once; the ten largest clones hold about 8%. Sequenced input: PBMCs. Receptors originate from a woman aged 40 to 55 in good health and CMV-seropositive.

The genes are TRBV11-3 and TRBJ2-5; 10 bases fit TRBD1. CDR1 is SGHNT, CDR2 YENEEA, per germline. This CDR3 spans 16 amino acids. Trimming at V came to 4 bases and at J to 1 base, leaving 6 bases not matched to a gene. Here the CDR3 DNA reads TGTGCCAGCAGCTCGGGGACAGGGGTCCGCCAAGAGACCCAGTACTTC. It specifies CASSSGTGVRQETQYF.

The chain carries TRBV6-1 and TRBJ2-7; D possibly corresponds to TRBD1 (7 bases). Germline-derived CDR1 and CDR2 are MNHNS and SASEGT. This CDR3 has 14 residues. Trimming cost V 4 bases and J 3 bases, with 13 bases left between them. This chain's CDR3 is CASSVAGQIYEQYF. The CDR3 DNA sequence: TGTGCCAGCAGTGTGGCGGGACAGATCTACGAGCAGTACTTC.

This chain joins TRBV15 and TRBJ2-7; 8 nucleotides align to TRBD2. Germline CDR1 LNHNV, CDR2 YYDKDF (reference sequence). After removal of 0 bases from V and 4 bases from J, the junction contained 8 bases not matched to a gene. The CDR3 is 16 amino acids. In nucleotides, the CDR3 is TGTGCCACCAGCAGAGATAGCGGCGCGGGGGGTTACGAGCAGTACTTC. It encodes CATSRDSGAGGYEQYF.